These 23 T cell receptor beta chains originate from one sample sequenced in a study of graft-versus-host responses after intestinal transplantation. Libraries were prepared by immunoSEQ multiplex PCR; TCRdb keeps only in-frame clonotypes and omits some of them. Of about 97,000 clones in the sample, 85% to 95% were seen once. What these receptors recognize is not known. This specimen consisted of unstimulated CD8+ T cells sorted from spleen or lymph node cells, obtained before transplant. The receptors were gathered from a human donor who was the organ donor for an intestinal transplant.

This clone was counted between two and nine times. The gene calls are TRBV4-1 and TRBJ2-7, with D possibly being TRBD1 (6 bases). The CDR3 loop spans 14 amino acids. Looked up from germline, CDR1 is MGHRA and CDR2 is YSYEKL. The ends were cut back, 2 bases at V and 3 bases at J, with 11 bases in the middle. The CDR3 nucleotides are TGCGCCAGCAGCCAAACTCGGGACAACTACGAGCAGTACTTC. Translation: CASSQTRDNYEQYF.

This clone has just one count. CDR3 loop: CASILGNSGKAGELFF. CDR3 in DNA: TGTGCCAGTATCCTTGGTAATAGCGGGAAGGCCGGGGAGCTGTTTTTT. This sequence joins TRBV19 and TRBJ2-2, with 8 positions matching TRBD2. V lost 7 bases and J lost 6; bases outside the gene matches: 13. CDR3 length: 16 residues. Looked up from germline, CDR1 is LNHDA and CDR2 is SQIVND (reference sequence).

J is TRBJ1-1 and V is TRBV9; no clear D. From germline, CDR1 is SGDLS and CDR2 YYNGEE. CDR3 length equals 13 residues. V dropped 0 bases and J dropped 4 bases, with 7 bases sitting between them. CDR3 amino acids: CASSVVGSTEAFF. For the CDR3, the DNA is TGTGCCAGCAGCGTAGTAGGGAGCACTGAAGCTTTCTTT.

The V gene is TRBV18, the J gene TRBJ1-2; a possible D gene is TRBD1 (5 bases). The CDR3 consists of 16 residues. Germline V gene data show CDR1 as KGHSH and CDR2 as LQKENI. V was clipped by 4 bases and J by 4 bases, with 19 bases between them. CDR3 sequence: CASSHFPKDSSYGYTF. Here the CDR3 DNA reads TGTGCCAGCTCACATTTCCCAAAAGACAGTTCCTATGGCTACACCTTC.

V and J are TRBV7-9 and TRBJ2-7, with 8 bases fitting TRBD1. With 5 bases clipped from V and 3 bases from J, the junction kept 9 bases outside the gene matches. This CDR3 region has 15 residues. Germline CDR1 SEHNR, CDR2 FQNEAQ (reference sequence). The CDR3 sequence: CASSTLGQGYYEQYF. The CDR3 DNA reads TGTGCCAGCAGCACACTCGGACAGGGCTACTACGAGCAGTACTTC.

This chain uses TRBV27 with TRBJ2-1; D is undetermined. The CDR3 is 12 residues long. V was trimmed by 5 bases and J by 10 bases, leaving 12 bases between them. Germline CDR1 is MNHEY and CDR2 is SMNVEV (reference sequence). The CDR3: CASSAGLSEQFF. The CDR3 region has the DNA TGTGCCAGCAGTGCCGGTTTGTCCGAGCAGTTCTTC.

The J gene is TRBJ2-5, the V gene TRBV27; D is uncertain. CDR3 length: 13 residues. CDR1 MNHEY and CDR2 SMNVEV come from the germline V gene (reference sequence). Trimming took off 4 bases at V and 2 bases at J, with 8 bases between the two ends. The CDR3 nucleotides read TGTGCCAGCAGTTACTACTTGCAAGAGACCCAGTACTTC. Translation gives CASSYYLQETQYF.

This sequence joins TRBV18 and TRBJ1-2; possibly TRBD1 for D (5 bases). Per the germline V gene, CDR1 is KGHSH and CDR2 is LQKENI. Trimming removed 4 bases at V and 5 bases at J, with 26 bases between. The CDR3 spans 18 residues. The CDR3: CASSLLSVGPRVPYGYTF. The CDR3 DNA reads as TGTGCCAGCTCACTACTAAGTGTAGGGCCCAGGGTACCGTATGGCTACACCTTC. Using reference TRBV18 and TRBJ1-2 for the parts outside the CDR3, the full variable domain is NAGVMQNPRHLVRRRGQEARLRCSPMKGHSHVYWYRQLPEEGLKFMVYLQKENIIDESGMPKERFSAEFPKEGPSILRIQQVVRGDSAAYFCASSLLSVGPRVPYGYTFGSGTRLTVV.

V is TRBV10-2 and J is TRBJ1-3; TRBD1 is a possible D gene (5 bases). Germline values: CDR1 WSHSY, CDR2 SAAADI. The germline V and J ends were trimmed by 4 bases and 7 bases, with 11 bases remaining between them. The CDR3 is 13 amino acids. The CDR3 sequence: CASSVQESNTIYF. The CDR3 bases are TGCGCCAGCAGTGTACAGGAAAGTAACACCATATATTTT.

The rearrangement uses TRBV10-2 and TRBJ2-3; TRBD2 agrees at 7 bases. Germline V gene data show CDR1 as WSHSY and CDR2 as SAAADI. V shed 6 bases and J 4 bases; nucleotides not matched to a gene: 16. The CDR3 runs to 17 residues. Here the CDR3 reads CASRPPGGRELADTQYF. The CDR3 bases are TGCGCCAGCAGGCCCCCCGGCGGGCGGGAGCTGGCAGATACGCAGTATTTT.

The CDR3 loop is CAITGAGGYYGYTF. As DNA, the CDR3 is TGTGCCATCACGGGGGCAGGGGGCTACTATGGCTACACCTTC. The chain couples TRBV10-3 to TRBJ1-2; 8 nucleotides align to TRBD1. Looked up from germline, CDR1 is ENHRY and CDR2 is SYGVKD. The CDR3 extends over 14 amino acids. The ends lost 7 bases at V and 3 bases at J; junction bases unmatched: 7.

Only a few counts were recorded for this clone. The chain uses TRBV5-6 and TRBJ1-3; D not resolved. Germline CDR1 is SGHDT and CDR2 is YYEEEE. V was trimmed by 4 bases and J by 7 bases, leaving 15 bases between them. The CDR3 is made up of 14 amino acids. CDR3 loop: CASSPTWGGNTIYF. The DNA of the CDR3 is TGTGCCAGCAGCCCTACTTGGGGAGGGAACACCATATATTTT.

The chain links TRBV28 to TRBJ2-5, with 9 bases that match TRBD1. The DNA end favors TRBJ2-7, so the J call may be wrong. Germline lookup yields CDR1 MDHEN and CDR2 SYDVKM. There are 15 residues in the CDR3. The CDR3 bases are TGTGCCAGCATCGGAACCGGGACAGGGCCCTACGAGCAGTACTTC. Translating gives CASIGTGTGPYEQYF.

The chain combines TRBV6-5 with TRBJ2-7; 7 bases line up with TRBD1. Looked up from germline, CDR1 is MNHEY and CDR2 is SVGAGI. J gave up 0 bases and V 5 bases, and 7 bases lay outside the gene matches. The CDR3 totals 15 residues. The CDR3 nucleotides are TGTGCCAGCAGTCTATTCCGGGACAGCTCCTACGAGCAGTACTTC. This codes for CASSLFRDSSYEQYF.

This rearrangement joins TRBV7-9 to TRBJ2-5; D is ambiguous. CDR1 and CDR2 from the germline V gene are SEHNR and FQNEAQ (reference sequence). There are 13 residues in the CDR3. Trimming cost V 1 base and J 1 base, with 4 bases left between them. The CDR3: CASSLGSQETQYF. CDR3 DNA sequence: TGTGCCAGCAGCTTAGGCAGCCAAGAGACCCAGTACTTC. Variable domain in full (rest from reference TRBV7-9 and TRBJ2-5): DTGVSQNPRHKITKRGQNVTFRCDPISEHNRLYWYRQTLGQGPEFLTYFQNEAQLEKSRLLSDRFSAERPKGSFSTLEIQRTEQGDSAMYLCASSLGSQETQYFGPGTRLLVL.

V gene TRBV2 combines with J gene TRBJ2-2, with TRBD2 identical over 10 bases. The CDR3 runs to 17 residues. Losses at the gene ends were 5 bases for V and 8 bases for J; bases not matched to a gene: 14. Germline lookup yields CDR1 SNHLY and CDR2 FYNNEI. DNA for the CDR3: TGTGCCAGCAGTTTCCCCGAAAGAACTAGCGGGATAGGGGAGCTGTTTTTT. Its translation is CASSFPERTSGIGELFF.

The chain is built from TRBV15 and TRBJ2-1, with TRBD2 matching over 7 bases. This CDR3 is built from 15 residues. CDR1 and CDR2 (germline): LNHNV, YYDKDF (reference sequence). The V gene end was trimmed by 1 base and the J gene end by 5 bases; junction bases not matched to a gene: 5. CDR3 residues: CATSRGGGWNNEQFF. CDR3 DNA sequence: TGTGCCACCAGCAGAGGCGGGGGTTGGAACAATGAGCAGTTCTTC.

This clone was detected only once. The chain links TRBV4-2 to TRBJ2-3; 10 bases match TRBD2. Trimming removed 2 bases from V and 1 base from J; junction bases left unmatched: 9. In germline, CDR1 is LGHNA, CDR2 YNFKEQ. This CDR3 is built from 18 residues. The CDR3 region has the DNA TGTGCCAGCAGCCAATTGCCTGCCGGACTAGCGGGCACAGATACGCAGTATTTT. Protein: CASSQLPAGLAGTDTQYF.

The rearrangement joins TRBV5-1 to TRBJ1-3, with D uncertain. The CDR3 spans 14 residues. Germline CDR1 and CDR2: SGHRS and YFSETQ. Trimming removed 5 bases at V and 8 bases at J, with 17 bases between. CDR3 nucleotides: TGCGCCAGCAGAACGGAAGGCATTGAGGACACCATATATTTT. Protein: CASRTEGIEDTIYF.

This clone was recorded only once. The chain has TRBV5-4 and TRBJ2-7, with TRBD2 matching 9 bases. V was pared by 2 bases and J by 5 bases, with 2 bases of the junction left unmatched. Germline V lookup: CDR1 SGHNT, CDR2 YYREEE (reference sequence). The CDR3 runs 13 residues. The CDR3: CASSFSGSHEQYF. The CDR3 coding sequence is TGTGCCAGCAGCTTTAGCGGGAGCCACGAGCAGTACTTC.

V and J are TRBV19 and TRBJ2-3, with D perhaps TRBD1 (6 bases). CDR3 length: 15 amino acids. Germline CDR1 reads LNHDA; CDR2 reads SQIVND (reference sequence). With 0 bases removed from V and 2 bases from J, the gap between germline ends came to 9 bases. Here the CDR3 reads CASSIDGTFTDTQYF. Written as DNA, the CDR3 is TGTGCCAGTAGTATAGATGGGACATTCACAGATACGCAGTATTTT.

The chain carries TRBV5-1 and TRBJ2-7; weak D call: TRBD1 (6 bases). The CDR3 totals 15 residues. CDR1 is SGHRS, CDR2 YFSETQ, per germline. The V gene lost 1 base and the J gene lost 3 bases, with 14 bases spanning the gap. As DNA, the CDR3 is TGCGCCAGCAGCTTGTACGCAGGGGCTTTCTACGAGCAGTACTTC. This sequence encodes CASSLYAGAFYEQYF.

This clone occurred a few times. The chain recombines TRBV4-1 with TRBJ1-4; D is uncertain. V lost 8 bases and J lost 8, with 6 bases in between. Germline V lookup: CDR1 MGHRA, CDR2 YSYEKL. The CDR3 extends over 10 amino acids. Here the CDR3 DNA reads TGCGCCAGCCTCGGGGAAAAACTGTTTTTT. Translated, it gives CASLGEKLFF.